The 27 T cell receptor beta chains below were found in one sample sequenced in a study of T cell repertoires in cytomegalovirus infection. Antigens of these TCRs are unknown. TCRdb reanalysed the reads using MiXCR and keeps one entry per CDR3 protein. The sample shows 830,000 or so distinct CDR3 sequences, 30% to 35% of them seen only once. The starting material was cultured CD8+ T cells from PBMCs, obtained from culture after CMV antigen stimulation. Receptor source: a human donor in good health (CMV status not recorded). Some clones in this sample may be carry-over from other donors' samples.

V is TRBV7-4 and J is TRBJ2-5; D unclear. Germline V gene lookup returns CDR1 SGHVT and CDR2 SQSDAQ. The CDR3 has 13 residues. V lost 1 base and J lost 6, with 9 bases in between. The CDR3 DNA follows: TGTGCCAGCAGCTTAGAGGGCAGCCAGACCCAGTACTTC. Protein sequence: CASSLEGSQTQYF.

This clonotype was observed a handful of times. The rearrangement links TRBV20-1 to TRBJ2-7; maybe TRBD2 (5 bases). Germline CDR1 is DFQATT and CDR2 is SNEGSKA (reference sequence). The CDR3 consists of 14 residues. The V end was cut by 3 bases, the J end by 0 bases, with 12 bases between. CDR3 bases: TGCAGTGCTAGTGAGGGCGGAAGCTCCTACGAGCAGTACGTC. It is translated as CSASEGGSSYEQYV.

The sample holds many counts of this clonotype. The chain is built from TRBV7-6 and TRBJ1-2; 9 positions agree with TRBD1. The junction had 8 bases not matched to a gene; V was cut back by 4 bases and J by 5 bases. The CDR3 runs 15 residues. Germline CDR1 and CDR2: SGHVS and FNYEAQ. CDR3 coding DNA: TGTGCCAGCAGCTCGATAATAGACAGGGGGTATGGCTACACCTTC. As protein: CASSSIIDRGYGYTF.

This clonotype was picked up a small number of times. This rearrangement joins TRBV12-3 or TRBV12-4 to TRBJ1-2; no reliable D call. The CDR3 has 12 residues. Between the trimmed V and J ends, which lost 5 bases and 7 bases, there was a span of 11 bases. DNA of the CDR3: TGTGCCAGCAGTAGTCTCCAGAGTGGCTACACCTTC. This gives the protein CASSSLQSGYTF.

This clonotype was seen more than once but under ten times. The rearrangement uses TRBV24-1 and TRBJ2-5; no clear D. The CDR3 consists of 13 residues. The germline CDR1 and CDR2 sequences are KGHDR and SFDVKD. V lost 2 bases to trimming and J lost 2 bases, with 5 bases between them. CDR3 sequence (DNA): TGTGCCACCAGTGATTGGGGACAAGAGACCCAGTACTTC. This sequence encodes CATSDWGQETQYF.

This clonotype came up once. The gene calls are TRBV11-3 and TRBJ2-3; TRBD2 aligns across 7 bases. Germline loops: CDR1 SGHNT, CDR2 YENEEA. This CDR3 is 17 amino acids long. Losses at the gene ends were 4 bases for V and 2 bases for J; bases not matched to a gene: 12. The CDR3 DNA reads TGTGCCAGCAGCTCACGTATCAGCGGGGCTATCACAGATACGCAGTATTTT. Protein product: CASSSRISGAITDTQYF. Filled out from reference TRBV11-3 and TRBJ2-3, the complete variable domain reads EAGVVQSPRYKIIEKKQPVAFWCNPISGHNTLYWYLQNLGQGPELLIRYENEEAVDDSQLPKDRFSAERLKGVDSTLKIQPAELGDSAVYLCASSSRISGAITDTQYFGPGTRLTVL.

The chain has TRBV12-5 and TRBJ2-3, with 8 bases fitting TRBD2. The germline V gene has CDR1 LGHNT and CDR2 FRNRAP. The V and J ends lost 2 bases and 1 base, in that order; junction bases with no gene match: 5. CDR3 size: 16 residues. CDR3 in DNA: TGTGCTAGTGGTTTGCCCCACGGGGGGGGCACAGATACGCAGTATTTT. The encoded protein is CASGLPHGGGTDTQYF.

V and J are TRBV14 and TRBJ1-2; 8 nucleotides align to TRBD1. CDR1 and CDR2 (germline): SGHDN, FVKESK. The CDR3 has 15 residues. Trimming cost V 2 bases and J 8 bases; bases outside gene matches: 10. DNA of the CDR3: TGTGCCAGCAGCCAACCCCGGACAGGGCTAAGAGGCTACACCTTC. This gives the protein CASSQPRTGLRGYTF.

The rearrangement joins TRBV20-1 to TRBJ1-1, with D perhaps matching TRBD1 (6 bases). The V end lost 0 bases, the J end lost 2 bases, and 16 bases lay between the germline ends. Germline assignment: CDR1 DFQATT and CDR2 SNEGSKA (reference sequence). The length of the CDR3 is 16 residues. The CDR3 sequence: CSARDLTWGLNTEAFF. The CDR3 DNA follows: TGCAGTGCTAGAGATTTGACTTGGGGGCTAAACACTGAAGCTTTCTTT.

Worth noting for this clonotype: This clone may be a read error of a much larger clone one base away. The CDR3 bases are TGTGCCAGCAGCTCTGGGACTAGCAGGGGTACGCGGTATTTT. Its translation: CASSSGTSRGTRYF. The chain uses TRBV7-2 and TRBJ2-3, with 9 bases aligning to TRBD2. The CDR3 spans 14 residues. Germline V gene sequence: CDR1 SGHTA, CDR2 FQGNSA. Using reference TRBV7-2 and TRBJ2-3 for the parts outside the CDR3, the full variable domain is GAGVSQSPSNKVTEKGKDVELRCDPISGHTALYWYRQSLGQGLEFLIYFQGNSAPDKSGLPSDRFSAERTGGSVSTLTIQRTQQEDSAVYLCASSSGTSRGTRYFGPGTRLTVL.

This clonotype was found once. The V and J genes are TRBV6-4 and TRBJ1-1, with D unresolved. V dropped 4 bases and J dropped 0 bases, with 9 bases sitting between them. Germline-derived CDR1 and CDR2 are MRHNA and SNTAGT. There are 14 residues in the CDR3. The CDR3 loop reads CASSVSNMNTEAFF. The CDR3 DNA reads TGTGCCAGCAGTGTCAGTAACATGAACACTGAAGCTTTCTTT.

This clonotype has only a few counts. The V and J genes are TRBV7-8 and TRBJ2-1; TRBD2 aligns across 9 bases. The CDR3 consists of 15 residues. Germline-derived CDR1 and CDR2 are SGHVS and FQNEAQ. With V trimmed by 6 bases and J by 1 base, 4 bases remained unmatched. This chain's CDR3 is CASRSLAGSYNEQFF. The CDR3 DNA sequence: TGTGCCAGCAGGTCCCTAGCGGGGTCCTACAATGAGCAGTTCTTC.

The CDR3, as DNA: TGTGCCAGCAGTTTAGCGCCCAGGGAGCCCCAGCATTTT. This translates into CASSLAPREPQHF. This chain joins TRBV12-3 or TRBV12-4 and TRBJ1-5; TRBD1 might be the D (5 bases). V was cut by 0 bases and J by 8 bases, with 8 bases left in between. This CDR3 is 13 amino acids long.

This clonotype was counted a few times. The CDR3 bases are TGTGCCAGCAGCGTCCCCGGGACTAAAGATACGCAGTATTTT. Protein: CASSVPGTKDTQYF. The chain joins TRBV7-6 to TRBJ2-3, with 7 bases lining up with TRBD2. The CDR3 is 14 residues long. Trimming took 5 bases from V and 5 from J; bases not matched to a gene: 7. Germline CDR1 SGHVS, CDR2 FNYEAQ.

Of note for this clonotype: This may come from a read error, since a much larger clone is one base off. This sequence joins TRBV7-6 and TRBJ1-2, with D perhaps TRBD1 (6 bases). This CDR3 has 15 residues. Germline V gene sequence: CDR1 SGHVS, CDR2 FNYEAQ. CDR3 amino acids: CVSSSSGQGPYGYTF. CDR3 sequence (DNA): TGTGTCAGCAGCTCATCGGGACAAGGGCCCTATGGCTACACCTTC.

The rearrangement links TRBV27 to TRBJ2-1; 7 bases fit TRBD2. The CDR3 runs to 14 residues. CDR1 and CDR2 from the germline V gene are MNHEY and SMNVEV (reference sequence). V trimming: 4 bases; J trimming: 4 bases; junction bases outside the gene matches: 4. The CDR3 nucleotides are TGTGCCAGCAGTTGGGGGGGTAAATACAATGAGCAGTTCTTC. It codes for CASSWGGKYNEQFF.

A note on this clonotype: One end of the junction is discordant with germline, which a read error may explain. The chain links TRBV7-9 to TRBJ1-1, with D perhaps TRBD1 (5 bases). From germline, CDR1 is SEHNR and CDR2 FQNEAQ (reference sequence). The CDR3 is made up of 13 amino acids. CDR3 region: CVSHLDRNTEAFF. The CDR3 DNA sequence: TGTGTCAGCCACCTCGACAGGAACACTGAAGCTTTCTTT.

In its sample, this clonotype was seen once. The chain uses TRBV28 and TRBJ2-7; the D gene is possibly TRBD2 (7 bases). This CDR3 comprises 14 residues. Trimming shortened V by 2 bases and J by 3 bases, and 11 bases separated the two germline ends. From germline, CDR1 is MDHEN and CDR2 SYDVKM. The CDR3 loop is CASSLGGGGYEQYV. The CDR3 DNA reads TGTGCCAGCAGTTTAGGAGGGGGGGGCTACGAGCAGTACGTC.

This rearrangement joins TRBV6-8 to TRBJ2-2; D perhaps matches TRBD2 (5 bases). Trimming took 6 bases from V and 1 from J, leaving 9 bases between them. Germline CDR1 and CDR2: MNHGY and SAAAGT. The CDR3 length is 14 residues. In DNA, the CDR3 is TGTGCCAGCAGGGAACTAGGGAACACCGGGGAGCTGTTTTTT. Its translation: CASRELGNTGELFF.

V usage is TRBV15 and J usage is TRBJ1-1; no clear D gene. This CDR3 region has 12 residues. CDR1 is LNHNV, CDR2 YYDKDF, per germline (reference sequence). The V and J ends lost 11 bases and 4 bases respectively, with 14 bases between them. CDR3 residues: CACGEGSTEAFF. The CDR3 DNA is TGTGCCTGTGGGGAAGGGAGCACTGAAGCTTTCTTT.

This chain connects TRBV24-1 to TRBJ2-1, with 8 bases that match TRBD2. The ends lost 4 bases at V and 3 bases at J; junction bases unmatched: 7. Germline loops: CDR1 KGHDR, CDR2 SFDVKD. This CDR3 is built from 16 residues. CDR3 sequence (DNA): TGTGCCACCAGTGAGAGGACTAGCATAGGCTACAATGAGCAGTTCTTC. It is translated as CATSERTSIGYNEQFF.

This clonotype came up a few times. The rearrangement joins TRBV6-5 to TRBJ2-3; the D call may be TRBD1 or TRBD2 (6 bases each). Trimming pared 4 bases from V and 4 bases from J, leaving 12 bases between. The germline gives CDR1 MNHEY, CDR2 SVGAGI. The CDR3 is 14 amino acids. The CDR3 here is CASSWVGGADTQYF. CDR3 coding DNA: TGTGCCAGCAGTTGGGTGGGGGGCGCAGATACGCAGTATTTT.

This clonotype was seen ten or more times. This rearrangement joins TRBV7-9 to TRBJ1-4; the match to TRBD1 covers 7 bases. The V segment lost 5 bases and the J segment 0 bases; nucleotides outside the gene matches: 9. There are 17 residues in the CDR3. The germline CDR1 and CDR2 sequences are SEHNR and FQNEAQ (reference sequence). The CDR3 spells CASSPDRALATNEKLFF. CDR3 nucleotides: TGTGCCAGCAGCCCCGACAGGGCCCTGGCAACTAATGAAAAACTGTTTTTT. Complete variable domain (other parts from reference TRBV7-9 and TRBJ1-4): DTGVSQNPRHKITKRGQNVTFRCDPISEHNRLYWYRQTLGQGPEFLTYFQNEAQLEKSRLLSDRFSAERPKGSFSTLEIQRTEQGDSAMYLCASSPDRALATNEKLFFGSGTQLSVL.

This clonotype showed up many times. The V gene is TRBV7-8, the J gene TRBJ2-7; D assignment may be TRBD1 or TRBD2 (7 bases each). The length of the CDR3 is 18 residues. Trimming shortened V by 3 bases and J by 6 bases, and 27 bases separated the two germline ends. Germline V gene lookup returns CDR1 SGHVS and CDR2 FQNEAQ. This chain's CDR3 is CASSLGLPGGRQGTEQYV. Here the CDR3 DNA reads TGTGCCAGCAGCTTGGGTCTGCCGGGGGGACGACAGGGTACCGAGCAGTACGTC.

This clonotype has ten or more counts. This chain connects TRBV7-9 to TRBJ1-2; TRBD1 matches at 12 bases. CDR1 SEHNR and CDR2 FQNEAQ come from the germline V gene (reference sequence). The junction had 6 bases not matched to a gene; V was cut back by 5 bases and J by 8 bases. CDR3 size: 14 residues. CDR3 nucleotide sequence: TGTGCCAGCAGCCCGGGACAGGGGGCTGGGGGCTACACCTTC. Its translation is CASSPGQGAGGYTF.

This clonotype appeared a few times. The chain carries TRBV7-9 and TRBJ1-5; 8 bases align to TRBD1. Germline V gene data show CDR1 as SEHNR and CDR2 as FQNEAQ (reference sequence). The CDR3 has 14 amino acids. Trimming at V came to 5 bases and at J to 7 bases, leaving 7 bases not matched to a gene. Here the CDR3 reads CASSTGGGRQPQHF. CDR3 DNA: TGTGCCAGCAGCACAGGGGGGGGTAGACAGCCCCAGCATTTT.

This clonotype appeared a few times. This rearrangement joins TRBV7-6 to TRBJ1-1, with 12 bases lining up with TRBD1. The junction had 4 bases not matched to a gene; V was cut back by 5 bases and J by 6 bases. The CDR3 loop spans 14 amino acids. Per germline, CDR1 SGHVS and CDR2 FNYEAQ. CDR3 protein: CASSRRDRGPEAFF. The CDR3 DNA follows: TGTGCCAGCAGCAGGCGGGACAGGGGGCCTGAAGCTTTCTTT.